Included here is one T cell receptor beta chain sequence, with context. Trimming shortened V by 0 bases and J by 4 bases, and 6 bases separated the two germline ends. The CDR3 spans 13 residues. Germline lookup yields CDR1 LNHNV and CDR2 YYDKDF (reference sequence). This sample was taken from a study of control samples from healthy donors and cancer patients. Using immunoSEQ multiplex PCR, the repertoire was profiled, and TCRdb retains in-frame clones only, with some absent. This table holds approximately 160,000 clones, around 90% found once. V usage is TRBV15 and J usage is TRBJ1-1; D is ambiguous. Sequencing was performed on blood. The receptor comes from a woman in her 30s in good health. Written as DNA, the CDR3 is TGTGCCACCAGCAGAGAAAGGGCCACTGAAGCTTTCTTT. Protein sequence: CATSRERATEAFF.